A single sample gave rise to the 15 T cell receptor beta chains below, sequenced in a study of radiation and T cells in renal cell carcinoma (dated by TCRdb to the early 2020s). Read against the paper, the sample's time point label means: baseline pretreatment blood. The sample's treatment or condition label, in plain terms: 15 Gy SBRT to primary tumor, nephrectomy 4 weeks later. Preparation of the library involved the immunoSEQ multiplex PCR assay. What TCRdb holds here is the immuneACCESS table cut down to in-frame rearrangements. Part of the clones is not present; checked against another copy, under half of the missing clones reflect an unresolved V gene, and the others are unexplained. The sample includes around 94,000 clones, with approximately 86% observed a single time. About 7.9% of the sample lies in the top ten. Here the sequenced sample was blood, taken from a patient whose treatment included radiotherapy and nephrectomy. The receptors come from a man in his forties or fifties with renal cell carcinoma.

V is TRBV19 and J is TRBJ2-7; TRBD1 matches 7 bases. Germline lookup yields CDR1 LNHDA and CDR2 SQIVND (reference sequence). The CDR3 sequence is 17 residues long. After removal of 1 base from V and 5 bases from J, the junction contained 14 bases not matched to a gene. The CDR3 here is CASSIGTLTGFFHEQYF. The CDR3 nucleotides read TGTGCCAGTAGTATAGGTACTTTGACAGGGTTTTTCCACGAGCAGTACTTC.

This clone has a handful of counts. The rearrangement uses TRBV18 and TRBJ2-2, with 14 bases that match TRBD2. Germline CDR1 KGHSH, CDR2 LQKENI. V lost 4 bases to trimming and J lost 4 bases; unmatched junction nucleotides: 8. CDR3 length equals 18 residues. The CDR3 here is CASSQLGLAGVSTGELFF. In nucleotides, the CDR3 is TGTGCCAGCTCACAACTGGGACTAGCGGGAGTTAGCACCGGGGAGCTGTTTTTT.

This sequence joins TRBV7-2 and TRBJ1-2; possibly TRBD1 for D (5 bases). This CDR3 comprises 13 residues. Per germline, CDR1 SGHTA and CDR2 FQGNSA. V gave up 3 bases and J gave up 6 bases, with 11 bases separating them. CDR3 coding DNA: TGTGCCAGCAGCTTCCGGGGGATCGATGGCTACACCTTC. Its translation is CASSFRGIDGYTF.

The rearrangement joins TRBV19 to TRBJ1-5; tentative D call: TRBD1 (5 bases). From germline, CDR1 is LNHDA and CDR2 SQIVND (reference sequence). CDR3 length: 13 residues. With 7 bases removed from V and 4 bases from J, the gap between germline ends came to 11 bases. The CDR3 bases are TGTGCCAGTACTTGGGGACCTAATCAGCCCCAGCATTTT. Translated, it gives CASTWGPNQPQHF.

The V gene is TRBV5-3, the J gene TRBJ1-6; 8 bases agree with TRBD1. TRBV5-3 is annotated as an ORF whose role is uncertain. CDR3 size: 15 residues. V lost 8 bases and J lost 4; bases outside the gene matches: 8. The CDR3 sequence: CASNKDRGYNSPLHF. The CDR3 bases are TGTGCCAGTAATAAAGACAGGGGATATAATTCACCCCTCCACTTT.

CDR3 sequence (DNA): TGTGCCAGCTCACGGGACACAGGGGGCACAGATACGCAGTATTTT. Translating it yields CASSRDTGGTDTQYF. V is TRBV18 and J is TRBJ2-3, with 7 positions matching TRBD1. V was clipped by 4 bases and J by 1 base; unmatched bases: 5. The germline V gene has CDR1 KGHSH and CDR2 LQKENI. The CDR3 covers 15 residues.

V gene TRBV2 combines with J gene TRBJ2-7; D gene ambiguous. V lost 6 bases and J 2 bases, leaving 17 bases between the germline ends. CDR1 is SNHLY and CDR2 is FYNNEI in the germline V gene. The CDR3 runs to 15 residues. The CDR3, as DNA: TGTGCCAGCAGCCCCCAGGACCCCACCCCCTACGAGCAGTACTTC. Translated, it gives CASSPQDPTPYEQYF.

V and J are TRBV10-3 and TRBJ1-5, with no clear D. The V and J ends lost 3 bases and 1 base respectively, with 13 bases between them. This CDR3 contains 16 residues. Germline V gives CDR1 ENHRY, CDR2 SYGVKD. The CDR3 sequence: CAISETSIGSNQPQHF. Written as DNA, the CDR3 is TGTGCCATCAGTGAAACGTCCATAGGGAGCAATCAGCCCCAGCATTTT.

The CDR3 coding sequence is TGTGCCAGCAGCTCGACTAGCGGGGGCAACAATGAGCAGTTCTTC. Translated, it gives CASSSTSGGNNEQFF. V gene TRBV7-8 combines with J gene TRBJ2-1; 12 bases are a match to TRBD2. The CDR3 spans 15 residues. Germline CDR1 SGHVS, CDR2 FQNEAQ. Trimming took 4 bases from V and 5 from J; bases not matched to a gene: 3.

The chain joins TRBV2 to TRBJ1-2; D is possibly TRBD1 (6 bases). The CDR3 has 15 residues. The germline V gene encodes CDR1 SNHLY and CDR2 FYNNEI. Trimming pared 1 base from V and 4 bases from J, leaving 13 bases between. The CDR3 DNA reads TGTGCCAGCAGTGAAGGGGGGGGCCGTACCTATGGCTACACCTTC. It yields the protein CASSEGGGRTYGYTF.

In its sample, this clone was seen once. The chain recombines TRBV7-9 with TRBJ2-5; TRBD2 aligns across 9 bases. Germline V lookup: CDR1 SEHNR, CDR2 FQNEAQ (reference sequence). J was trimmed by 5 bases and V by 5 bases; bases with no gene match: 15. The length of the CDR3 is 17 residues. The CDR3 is CASSPQRGGGAAETQYF. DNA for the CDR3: TGTGCCAGCAGCCCTCAAAGGGGCGGGGGGGCGGCGGAGACCCAGTACTTC.

The CDR3 spells CAVQPAIYF. In DNA, the CDR3 is TGTGCTGTACAGCCTGCCATATATTTT. This rearrangement joins TRBV12-5 to TRBJ1-3; D remains unclear. Germline V gives CDR1 LGHNT, CDR2 FRNRAP. The ends were cut back, 11 bases at V and 11 bases at J, with 10 bases in the middle. The CDR3 consists of 9 residues.

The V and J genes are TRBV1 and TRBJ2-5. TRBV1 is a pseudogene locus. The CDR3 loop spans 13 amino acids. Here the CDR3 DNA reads TGCACCAGCAGCCAGGATTTTCAAGAGACCCAGTACTTC. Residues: CTSSQDFQETQYF.

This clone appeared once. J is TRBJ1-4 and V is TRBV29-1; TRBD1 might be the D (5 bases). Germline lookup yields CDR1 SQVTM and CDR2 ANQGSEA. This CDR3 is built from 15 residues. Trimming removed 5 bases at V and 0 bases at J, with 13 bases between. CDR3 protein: CSVSLGATTNEKLFF. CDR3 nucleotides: TGCAGCGTTTCGCTAGGGGCGACAACTAATGAAAAACTGTTTTTT.

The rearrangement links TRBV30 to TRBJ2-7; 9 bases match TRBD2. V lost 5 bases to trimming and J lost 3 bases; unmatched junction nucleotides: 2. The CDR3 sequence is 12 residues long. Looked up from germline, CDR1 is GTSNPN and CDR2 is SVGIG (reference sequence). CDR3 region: CAWSSGVYEQYF. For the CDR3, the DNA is TGTGCCTGGTCTAGCGGGGTCTACGAGCAGTACTTC. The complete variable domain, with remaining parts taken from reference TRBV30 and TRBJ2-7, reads SQTIHQWPATLVQPVGSPLSLECTVEGTSNPNLYWYRQAAGRGLQLLFYSVGIGQISSEVPQNLSASRPQDRQFILSSKKLLLSDSGFYLCAWSSGVYEQYFGPGTRLTVT.